The 26 T cell receptor beta chains below come from one sample, sequenced in a study of shared clonotypes between healthy human individuals. TCRdb keeps only in-frame clones here, not all; method: immunoSEQ multiplex PCR. The sample consists of more than 2,000,000 clones, 85% to 95% of them appearing once. The sample was naive CD4+ T cells from PBMCs. Stated subset: CD45RA+ positively selected. The receptors originated from a man younger than 35 in good health. Some clones in this sample may be carry-over from other donors' samples.

The chain has TRBV27 and TRBJ1-2; D is uncertain. The CDR3 length is 16 residues. The V gene's germline CDR1 is MNHEY and CDR2 SMNVEV (reference sequence). V was pared by 0 bases and J by 4 bases, with 15 bases between. For the CDR3, the DNA is TGTGCCAGCAGTTTATCGCTACAAACCCATGGCTATGGCTACACCTTC. This encodes CASSLSLQTHGYGYTF.

The chain is built from TRBV6-5 and TRBJ2-4; D is possibly TRBD2 (5 bases). Trimming removed 9 bases at V and 1 base at J, with 13 bases between. The CDR3 has 14 residues. From germline, CDR1 is MNHEY and CDR2 SVGAGI. The CDR3 DNA is TGTGCCAGTAGGGCGGGCGGTGCCAAAAACATTCAGTACTTC. It codes for CASRAGGAKNIQYF.

In its sample, this clone was seen once. The V call is TRBV5-1, the J call TRBJ2-7; 7 bases agree with TRBD1. J was trimmed by 6 bases and V by 6 bases; bases with no gene match: 6. CDR1 SGHRS and CDR2 YFSETQ come from the germline V gene. The length of the CDR3 is 12 residues. CDR3 coding DNA: TGCGCCAGCACCGAGGGGGCCTCCGAGCAGTACTTC. Its protein is CASTEGASEQYF. Supplemented by reference TRBV5-1 and TRBJ2-7, the full variable domain reads KAGVTQTPRYLIKTRGQQVTLSCSPISGHRSVSWYQQTPGQGLQFLFEYFSETQRNKGNFPGRFSGRQFSNSRSEMNVSTLELGDSALYLCASTEGASEQYFGPGTRLTVT.

This clone turned up a few times. V is TRBV5-1 and J is TRBJ1-1; no firm D call. The V end lost 4 bases, the J end lost 5 bases, and 15 bases lay between the germline ends. CDR3 length: 14 residues. Per germline, CDR1 SGHRS and CDR2 YFSETQ. The CDR3 here is CASSPTALGTEAFF. CDR3 bases: TGCGCCAGCAGCCCTACAGCCTTGGGGACTGAAGCTTTCTTT.

This clone turned up a few times. The chain employs TRBV30 and TRBJ1-1; no firm D call. This CDR3 region has 14 residues. CDR1 GTSNPN and CDR2 SVGIG come from the germline V gene (reference sequence). V was clipped by 4 bases and J by 2 bases, with 14 bases between them. The CDR3 sequence: CAWKSQQINTEAFF. The CDR3, as DNA: TGTGCCTGGAAGTCACAGCAAATTAACACTGAAGCTTTCTTT.

The V and J genes are TRBV7-8 and TRBJ1-2; D might be TRBD1 (5 bases). The CDR3 runs to 13 residues. Deletions cut 5 bases from V and 6 bases from J, with 13 bases between. Germline CDR1 is SGHVS and CDR2 is FQNEAQ. CDR3 region: CASSPGGGDGYTF. As DNA, the CDR3 is TGTGCCAGCAGCCCCGGCGGGGGGGATGGCTACACCTTC.

The genes are TRBV2 and TRBJ2-7; D gene uncertain. The length of the CDR3 is 15 residues. Between the trimmed V and J ends, which lost 3 bases and 0 bases, there was a span of 12 bases. The V gene's germline CDR1 is SNHLY and CDR2 FYNNEI. CDR3 nucleotide sequence: TGTGCCAGCAGTGATTACGGGCGCAGCTCCTACGAGCAGTACTTC. Encoded protein: CASSDYGRSSYEQYF.

The J gene is TRBJ2-7, the V gene TRBV27; either TRBD1 or TRBD2 may fit D (6 bases each). V lost 0 bases and J 5 bases, leaving 17 bases between the germline ends. The CDR3 spans 16 residues. Germline CDR1 reads MNHEY; CDR2 reads SMNVEV (reference sequence). Here the CDR3 reads CASSLSSPGARNEQYF. The CDR3 DNA follows: TGTGCCAGCAGTTTATCGTCTCCGGGGGCGCGAAACGAGCAGTACTTC.

J is TRBJ1-2 and V is TRBV28; D is perhaps TRBD1 (6 bases). Germline V gene sequence: CDR1 MDHEN, CDR2 SYDVKM. This CDR3 comprises 14 residues. Trimming left V 6 bases short and J 5 bases short, with 16 bases between. The CDR3 region is CASRPTGTPYGYTF. The CDR3 coding sequence is TGTGCCAGCAGGCCTACCGGGACACCGTATGGCTACACCTTC.

This chain joins TRBV7-9 and TRBJ2-2, with 7 bases identical to TRBD1. Germline V gene data show CDR1 as SEHNR and CDR2 as FQNEAQ (reference sequence). CDR3 length equals 15 residues. The J segment lost 6 bases and the V segment lost 0 bases, leaving 4 bases of the junction unmatched. CDR3 residues: CASSLAQQGPGELFF. For the CDR3, the DNA is TGTGCCAGCAGCTTAGCCCAACAGGGGCCCGGGGAGCTGTTTTTT.

V gene TRBV28 combines with J gene TRBJ2-4; 7 bases are shared with TRBD1. Germline CDR1 and CDR2: MDHEN and SYDVKM. Losses at the gene ends were 7 bases for V and 0 bases for J; bases not matched to a gene: 6. The length of the CDR3 is 15 residues. The CDR3 DNA sequence: TGTGCCAGCACTAGGACAGGCTTAGCCAAAAACATTCAGTACTTC. The encoded protein is CASTRTGLAKNIQYF.

The chain employs TRBV30 and TRBJ2-1; 9 positions agree with TRBD1. The CDR3 is 15 residues long. Trimming cost V 2 bases and J 3 bases; bases outside gene matches: 5. The V gene's germline CDR1 is GTSNPN and CDR2 SVGIG (reference sequence). DNA of the CDR3: TGTGCCTGGAGTACCACAGGGGGCGGCTACAATGAGCAGTTCTTC. This gives the protein CAWSTTGGGYNEQFF.

The J gene is TRBJ2-1, the V gene TRBV9; 7 nucleotides align to TRBD1. This CDR3 region has 14 residues. CDR1 is SGDLS and CDR2 is YYNGEE in the germline V gene. The V segment lost 3 bases and the J segment 5 bases; nucleotides outside the gene matches: 5. CDR3 protein: CASSATGRNNEQFF. The CDR3 DNA follows: TGTGCCAGCAGCGCGACAGGGAGAAACAATGAGCAGTTCTTC.

Only a few counts were recorded for this clone. The CDR3, as DNA: TGTGCCAGCAGTGCGGGACGGGGGAACAGGGAAGCTTTCTTT. Translation: CASSAGRGNREAFF. This rearrangement joins TRBV28 to TRBJ1-1, with TRBD1 as a possible D gene (5 bases). Trimming shortened V by 5 bases and J by 8 bases, and 18 bases separated the two germline ends. The V gene's germline CDR1 is MDHEN and CDR2 SYDVKM. This CDR3 has 14 residues.

V usage is TRBV28 and J usage is TRBJ1-2; D is perhaps TRBD1 (5 bases). Germline loops: CDR1 MDHEN, CDR2 SYDVKM. V shed 5 bases and J shed 8 bases, with 24 bases lying between them. The CDR3 is 16 amino acids. The CDR3 DNA follows: TGTGCCAGCAGTCCTACCCGCCAGACAGTCCTATGGGGCTACACCTTC. The encoded protein is CASSPTRQTVLWGYTF.

As to this clone: Other nucleotide sequences in the sample specify the same CDR3. This sequence joins TRBV9 and TRBJ2-7; TRBD2 matches at 15 bases. Trimming at V came to 0 bases and at J to 6 bases, leaving 1 base not matched to a gene. Germline loops: CDR1 SGDLS, CDR2 YYNGEE. CDR3 size: 15 residues. The CDR3 nucleotides are TGTGCCAGCAGCGTAGGGGGACTAGCGGGAGGCGAGCAGTACTTC. Translation: CASSVGGLAGGEQYF.

A remark on this clone: The same CDR3 also results from other DNA sequences found in this sample. The chain couples TRBV5-1 to TRBJ2-7, with 8 bases identical to TRBD2. The germline gives CDR1 SGHRS, CDR2 YFSETQ. This CDR3 comprises 14 residues. V trimming: 2 bases; J trimming: 1 base; junction bases outside the gene matches: 2. The CDR3, as DNA: TGCGCCAGCAGCTTAGGGACTAGTTCCTACGAGCAGTACTTC. Translation: CASSLGTSSYEQYF.

The sample holds a few counts of this clone. The CDR3 loop is CASSIREGGYTF. For the CDR3, the DNA is TGTGCCAGTAGTATCCGGGAAGGTGGCTACACCTTC. The chain employs TRBV19 and TRBJ1-2; no reliable D call. Per the germline V gene, CDR1 is LNHDA and CDR2 is SQIVND (reference sequence). Trimming stripped 3 bases from V and 7 bases from J, with 9 bases between. The CDR3 length is 12 residues.

The chain recombines TRBV18 with TRBJ1-4; maybe TRBD1 (5 bases). There are 15 residues in the CDR3. Germline V gene sequence: CDR1 KGHSH, CDR2 LQKENI. V was pared by 0 bases and J by 7 bases, with 12 bases between. CDR3 nucleotide sequence: TGTGCCAGCTCACCACCGCGGGACGGGGGTGAAAAACTGTTTTTT. This encodes CASSPPRDGGEKLFF.

This clone was observed a single time. The CDR3 coding sequence is TGTGCCAGCAGTTTGACTAGGTGGAACACTGAAGCTTTCTTT. It encodes CASSLTRWNTEAFF. The V gene is TRBV6-5, the J gene TRBJ1-1; D is uncertain. V lost 4 bases and J lost 1, with 10 bases in between. Germline loops: CDR1 MNHEY, CDR2 SVGAGI. The CDR3 is 14 residues long.

V is TRBV7-3 and J is TRBJ1-3; no firm D call. The germline V and J ends were trimmed by 3 bases and 2 bases, with 5 bases remaining between them. CDR3 length equals 13 residues. Germline-derived CDR1 and CDR2 are SGHTA and FQGTGA. The CDR3 protein is CASSFEAGNTIYF. In DNA, the CDR3 is TGTGCCAGCAGCTTTGAAGCTGGAAACACCATATATTTT.

This chain links TRBV15 with TRBJ2-2; D is ambiguous. CDR1 and CDR2 (germline): LNHNV, YYDKDF (reference sequence). V lost 1 base to trimming and J lost 6 bases, with 15 bases between them. The CDR3 is 16 amino acids. CDR3 in amino acids: CATSRVRVAAAGELFF. The CDR3 DNA follows: TGTGCCACCAGCAGAGTACGTGTCGCGGCGGCCGGGGAGCTGTTTTTT.

This clone has a single count. For the CDR3, the DNA is TGCGCCAGCAGCTCACTAGCGGGACGGAATGAGCAGTTCTTC. It specifies CASSSLAGRNEQFF. The rearrangement links TRBV5-1 to TRBJ2-1; TRBD2 agrees at 10 bases. CDR3 length equals 14 residues. Germline V lookup: CDR1 SGHRS, CDR2 YFSETQ. Trimming cost V 3 bases and J 7 bases; bases outside gene matches: 4.

In regard to this clone: The sample carries other DNA sequences with the same CDR3. This rearrangement joins TRBV5-1 to TRBJ1-4; tentatively, D is TRBD1 (5 bases). This CDR3 is built from 14 residues. Trimming removed 2 bases at V and 2 bases at J, with 7 bases between. Germline CDR1 and CDR2: SGHRS and YFSETQ. In DNA form, the CDR3 reads TGCGCCAGCAGCTTTGAGGGGACTAATGAAAAACTGTTTTTT. Amino acids: CASSFEGTNEKLFF. Variable domain in full (rest from reference TRBV5-1 and TRBJ1-4): KAGVTQTPRYLIKTRGQQVTLSCSPISGHRSVSWYQQTPGQGLQFLFEYFSETQRNKGNFPGRFSGRQFSNSRSEMNVSTLELGDSALYLCASSFEGTNEKLFFGSGTQLSVL.

The chain carries TRBV5-5 and TRBJ1-1; TRBD1 matches at 7 bases. CDR3 size: 15 residues. From germline, CDR1 is SGHKS and CDR2 YYEKEE (reference sequence). The V segment lost 2 bases and the J segment 4 bases; nucleotides outside the gene matches: 8. CDR3 coding DNA: TGTGCCAGCAGCTTAGAAAACAGGGGAGGCACTGAAGCTTTCTTT. Amino acids: CASSLENRGGTEAFF.

This chain links TRBV7-3 with TRBJ2-1; D is perhaps TRBD1 (6 bases). The CDR3 totals 13 residues. CDR1 and CDR2 from the germline V gene are SGHTA and FQGTGA. The V and J ends lost 7 bases and 5 bases respectively, with 12 bases between them. CDR3 bases: TGTGCCAGCAAACAGGGTGGGAACAATGAGCAGTTCTTC. Translation: CASKQGGNNEQFF. The whole variable domain, filled in from reference TRBV7-3 and TRBJ2-1, reads GAGVSQTPSNKVTEKGKYVELRCDPISGHTALYWYRQSLGQGPEFLIYFQGTGAADDSGLPNDRFFAVRPEGSVSTLKIQRTERGDSAVYLCASKQGGNNEQFFGPGTRLTVL.